Shown below are 29 T cell receptor beta chains from a single sample sequenced in a study of cytomegalovirus exposure and HLA in healthy donors. The assay was immunoSEQ multiplex PCR, and TCRdb's table has in-frame clones only and misses some. Of around 50,000 clones in the sample, around 94% were seen once. Sample: PBMCs. Receptor source: a woman under 30 in good health and CMV-seropositive.

As for this clone: The junction departs from the called germline gene at one end, perhaps through a read error. The J gene is TRBJ2-7, the V gene TRBV5-1, with 9 nucleotides matching TRBD1. CDR1 is SGHRS and CDR2 is YFSETQ in the germline V gene. The CDR3 runs to 16 residues. Here the CDR3 DNA reads TGCGCCAGCAGCCCAACGTCCGGGACAGGGTCCTCCGAGCAGTACTTC. It specifies CASSPTSGTGSSEQYF.

V usage is TRBV10-1 and J usage is TRBJ2-2; 14 bases align to TRBD2. Trimming took 5 bases from V and 5 from J; bases not matched to a gene: 7. This CDR3 is 17 amino acids long. Germline V gene lookup returns CDR1 WNHNN and CDR2 SYGVQD (reference sequence). The CDR3 nucleotides are TGCGCCAGCAGTCCTAGGACTAGCGGGAGGATGACCGGGGAGCTGTTTTTT. It translates to CASSPRTSGRMTGELFF.

The CDR3 nucleotides read TGCGCCAGCAGCCAAGGGCTAGCGGGACCGTACGAGCAGTACTTC. Translated: CASSQGLAGPYEQYF. The rearrangement joins TRBV4-1 to TRBJ2-7; 9 positions agree with TRBD2. There are 15 residues in the CDR3. J lost 4 bases, V lost 1 base, and 5 bases had no gene match. CDR1 is MGHRA and CDR2 is YSYEKL in the germline V gene.

This clone was observed once. In DNA, the CDR3 is TGTGCCTGGAACAGGGGGCGGAGGCAAGAGACCCAGTACTTC. Protein product: CAWNRGRRQETQYF. J is TRBJ2-5 and V is TRBV30; 9 positions match TRBD1. This CDR3 contains 14 residues. The junction had 5 bases not matched to a gene; V was cut back by 4 bases and J by 2 bases. CDR1 and CDR2 from the germline V gene are GTSNPN and SVGIG (reference sequence).

Here the CDR3 reads CASSLAPGGGETQYF. Here the CDR3 DNA reads TGTGCCAGCAGCTTAGCCCCAGGGGGCGGGGAGACCCAGTACTTC. The genes are TRBV11-2 and TRBJ2-5, with 8 bases aligning to TRBD1. Germline CDR1 and CDR2: SGHAT and FQNNGV. The ends lost 1 base at V and 5 bases at J; junction bases unmatched: 6. The CDR3 is 15 amino acids.

The V call is TRBV19, the J call TRBJ1-5, with a weak D call TRBD1 (6 bases). Trimming removed 9 bases from V and 2 bases from J, with 17 bases in between. Germline V gene sequence: CDR1 LNHDA, CDR2 SQIVND (reference sequence). The CDR3 consists of 15 residues. The CDR3 sequence: CASRAGGGRNQPQHF. The CDR3 DNA reads as TGTGCCAGCAGAGCGGGAGGGGGTCGCAATCAGCCCCAGCATTTT.

This chain connects TRBV9 to TRBJ2-7; possible D gene TRBD2, 6 bases. This CDR3 has 15 amino acids. V shed 0 bases and J shed 2 bases, with 12 bases lying between them. Germline V gene sequence: CDR1 SGDLS, CDR2 YYNGEE. The CDR3 DNA follows: TGTGCCAGCAGCGTAGACGGGAGTGTGGCCTACGAGCAGTACTTC. Translation: CASSVDGSVAYEQYF.

This chain joins TRBV7-2 and TRBJ2-1, with 8 nucleotides matching TRBD2. With V trimmed by 2 bases and J by 6 bases, 6 bases remained unmatched. CDR1 and CDR2 from the germline V gene are SGHTA and FQGNSA. The CDR3 consists of 15 residues. The CDR3 DNA reads TGTGCCAGCAGCTTAAGAAGCGGGAGCTTCAATGAGCAGTTCTTC. Its protein product is CASSLRSGSFNEQFF. Full variable domain (missing parts from reference TRBV7-2 and TRBJ2-1): GAGVSQSPSNKVTEKGKDVELRCDPISGHTALYWYRQSLGQGLEFLIYFQGNSAPDKSGLPSDRFSAERTGGSVSTLTIQRTQQEDSAVYLCASSLRSGSFNEQFFGPGTRLTVL.

This sequence joins TRBV2 and TRBJ1-5; 7 bases are shared with TRBD1. The CDR3 is 14 residues long. Germline trimming cut 6 bases from V and 1 base from J; bases unmatched to any gene: 3. Germline CDR1 SNHLY, CDR2 FYNNEI. CDR3 in DNA: TGTGCCAGCAGGACAGGGCCAAGCAATCAGCCCCAGCATTTT. Amino acid sequence: CASRTGPSNQPQHF.

This chain connects TRBV5-4 to TRBJ2-2, with a weak D call TRBD1 (6 bases). This CDR3 region has 16 residues. V lost 3 bases and J 2 bases, leaving 14 bases between the germline ends. From germline, CDR1 is SGHNT and CDR2 YYREEE (reference sequence). CDR3 coding DNA: TGTGCCAGCAGCTCGCCTGGGACACTTAACACCGGGGAGCTGTTTTTT. Protein: CASSSPGTLNTGELFF.

This clone was counted once. The V and J genes are TRBV29-1 and TRBJ2-7; 9 positions agree with TRBD2. V shed 1 base and J 1 base; nucleotides not matched to a gene: 2. CDR1 and CDR2 from the germline V gene are SQVTM and ANQGSEA. This CDR3 has 14 residues. DNA for the CDR3: TGCAGCGTTGAAGTAGCGGGAGTTTCCTACGAGCAGTACTTC. Its protein product is CSVEVAGVSYEQYF.

In its sample, this clone was seen once. This chain connects TRBV7-8 to TRBJ1-1; 7 nucleotides match TRBD1. J lost 5 bases, V lost 5 bases, and 11 bases had no gene match. Per the germline V gene, CDR1 is SGHVS and CDR2 is FQNEAQ. The CDR3 is 15 amino acids. The CDR3 nucleotides are TGTGCCAGCAGCCCCCGACAGGGAACGAGGACTGAAGCTTTCTTT. The encoded protein is CASSPRQGTRTEAFF.

The genes are TRBV6-5 and TRBJ2-3; TRBD1 aligns across 9 bases. CDR3 size: 14 residues. The germline gives CDR1 MNHEY, CDR2 SVGAGI. The J segment lost 1 base and the V segment lost 6 bases, leaving 2 bases of the junction unmatched. This chain's CDR3 is CASRRQGGTDTQYF. Here the CDR3 DNA reads TGTGCCAGCAGACGACAGGGGGGCACAGATACGCAGTATTTT.

The chain employs TRBV9 and TRBJ2-1; the match to TRBD2 covers 9 bases. V shed 0 bases, J shed 7 bases, and the junction held 17 bases outside the gene matches. The germline gives CDR1 SGDLS, CDR2 YYNGEE. The CDR3 is 19 residues long. The CDR3 protein is CASSVGAIGVAGETNEQFF. CDR3 nucleotide sequence: TGTGCCAGCAGCGTAGGAGCAATAGGGGTAGCGGGAGAAACAAATGAGCAGTTCTTC. Full variable domain (rest looked up from reference TRBV9 and TRBJ2-1): DSGVTQTPKHLITATGQRVTLRCSPRSGDLSVYWYQQSLDQGLQFLIQYYNGEERAKGNILERFSAQQFPDLHSELNLSSLELGDSALYFCASSVGAIGVAGETNEQFFGPGTRLTVL.

This chain connects TRBV9 to TRBJ2-1, with TRBD2 as a possible D gene (7 bases). V lost 3 bases and J 5 bases, leaving 15 bases between the germline ends. The CDR3 totals 15 residues. Germline V gene lookup returns CDR1 SGDLS and CDR2 YYNGEE. The CDR3 coding sequence is TGTGCCAGCAGCGGGGGGGGCTCTTTCAACAATGAGCAGTTCTTC. This gives the protein CASSGGGSFNNEQFF. Looking up the rest from reference TRBV9 and TRBJ2-1 gives the full variable domain: DSGVTQTPKHLITATGQRVTLRCSPRSGDLSVYWYQQSLDQGLQFLIQYYNGEERAKGNILERFSAQQFPDLHSELNLSSLELGDSALYFCASSGGGSFNNEQFFGPGTRLTVL.

Here the CDR3 reads CASSPLAGGFDYNEQFF. CDR3 in DNA: TGTGCCAGCAGCCCACTAGCGGGAGGCTTTGACTACAATGAGCAGTTCTTC. The chain uses TRBV11-3 and TRBJ2-1; 12 bases are a match to TRBD2. This CDR3 is 17 amino acids long. The germline V gene encodes CDR1 SGHNT and CDR2 YENEEA. Trimming removed 5 bases from V and 3 bases from J; junction bases left unmatched: 8.

The chain links TRBV11-3 to TRBJ2-3; tentatively, D is TRBD2 (6 bases). Trimming stripped 1 base from V and 2 bases from J, with 10 bases between. Germline CDR1 reads SGHNT; CDR2 reads YENEEA. The CDR3 runs to 15 residues. The CDR3 loop reads CASSLGGGDTDTQYF. For the CDR3, the DNA is TGTGCCAGCAGCTTAGGGGGAGGCGACACAGATACGCAGTATTTT.

The chain links TRBV6-4 to TRBJ2-4; D may be TRBD1 (6 bases). Trimming left V 3 bases short and J 0 bases short, with 24 bases between. The CDR3 spans 20 residues. Germline loops: CDR1 MRHNA, CDR2 SNTAGT. CDR3 sequence: CASSEIGRGTLEEAKNIQYF. The CDR3, as DNA: TGTGCCAGCAGTGAGATCGGCAGGGGTACTTTGGAGGAAGCCAAAAACATTCAGTACTTC.

This rearrangement joins TRBV6-5 to TRBJ2-7; 10 bases line up with TRBD2. Germline assignment: CDR1 MNHEY and CDR2 SVGAGI. The trim removed 6 bases at V and 0 bases at J, leaving 5 bases unmatched. The CDR3 extends over 15 amino acids. This CDR3 is CASRLRLAGSYEQYF. The CDR3 DNA follows: TGTGCCAGCAGACTCCGACTAGCGGGCTCCTACGAGCAGTACTTC.

The chain has TRBV30 and TRBJ1-2; D unclear. The germline CDR1 and CDR2 sequences are GTSNPN and SVGIG (reference sequence). V was cut by 4 bases and J by 0 bases, with 6 bases left in between. The CDR3 extends over 12 amino acids. The CDR3 reads CAWTSANYGYTF. In DNA, the CDR3 is TGTGCCTGGACCTCCGCTAACTATGGCTACACCTTC.

This clone was counted a single time. V and J are TRBV6-6 and TRBJ1-2; unclear D gene. The CDR3 has 13 residues. V shed 4 bases and J shed 6 bases, with 12 bases lying between them. In germline, CDR1 is MNHNY, CDR2 SVGAGI (reference sequence). The CDR3 spells CASSSHPNDGYTF. As DNA, the CDR3 is TGTGCCAGCAGTTCCCATCCCAATGATGGCTACACCTTC.

In this sample, this clone turned up once. The chain carries TRBV19 and TRBJ1-1; D not certain. Germline CDR1 is LNHDA and CDR2 is SQIVND (reference sequence). The length of the CDR3 is 12 residues. Trimming removed 3 bases from V and 7 bases from J, with 9 bases in between. The CDR3, as DNA: TGTGCCAGTAGTATGATGGCAGATGAAGCTTTCTTT. Its translation is CASSMMADEAFF. Full variable domain (rest looked up from reference TRBV19 and TRBJ1-1): DGGITQSPKYLFRKEGQNVTLSCEQNLNHDAMYWYRQDPGQGLRLIYYSQIVNDFQKGDIAEGYSVSREKKESFPLTVTSAQKNPTAFYLCASSMMADEAFFGQGTRLTVV.

There are a few counts of this clone. The V call is TRBV6-1, the J call TRBJ2-7; tentative D call: TRBD2 (6 bases). This CDR3 is built from 15 residues. V lost 6 bases, J lost 2 bases, and 17 bases lay in between. Germline lookup yields CDR1 MNHNS and CDR2 SASEGT. DNA for the CDR3: TGTGCCAGCAGAGCCGCTAGCGCGACCCCCTACGAGCAGTACTTC. Its protein product is CASRAASATPYEQYF.

The V call is TRBV19, the J call TRBJ2-5, with 9 bases identical to TRBD1. With 9 bases clipped from V and 2 bases from J, the junction kept 10 bases outside the gene matches. CDR3 size: 15 residues. CDR1 is LNHDA and CDR2 is SQIVND in the germline V gene (reference sequence). CDR3 residues: CASAPRDREQETQYF. The CDR3 DNA follows: TGTGCCAGCGCCCCCCGGGACAGGGAACAAGAGACCCAGTACTTC.

The genes are TRBV5-1 and TRBJ2-7, with 9 nucleotides matching TRBD1. Germline V lookup: CDR1 SGHRS, CDR2 YFSETQ. This CDR3 comprises 14 residues. With V trimmed by 0 bases and J by 3 bases, 1 base remained unmatched. This CDR3 reads CASSLGTGVYEQYF. The CDR3, as DNA: TGCGCCAGCAGCTTGGGGACAGGGGTCTACGAGCAGTACTTC.

The chain links TRBV19 to TRBJ1-1; 9 bases line up with TRBD1. The CDR3 length is 16 residues. Germline V lookup: CDR1 LNHDA, CDR2 SQIVND (reference sequence). V lost 6 bases, J lost 1 base, and 9 bases stayed unmatched. The CDR3 DNA follows: TGTGCCAGTAGACAGGGGGCGTGGGAAACGAACACTGAAGCTTTCTTT. It codes for CASRQGAWETNTEAFF.

The chain uses TRBV7-2 and TRBJ2-1; 7 bases line up with TRBD2. The CDR3 is 16 amino acids. Germline CDR1 SGHTA, CDR2 FQGNSA. V dropped 5 bases and J dropped 6; count of bases not matched to a gene: 13. The CDR3 is CASSPARQAGRNEQFF. CDR3 DNA: TGTGCCAGCAGCCCGGCCCGGCAAGCGGGACGCAATGAGCAGTTCTTC.

The chain is built from TRBV5-1 and TRBJ2-7; 10 positions match TRBD2. Trimming cost V 3 bases and J 4 bases; bases outside gene matches: 10. The germline gives CDR1 SGHRS, CDR2 YFSETQ. CDR3 length equals 16 residues. CDR3 sequence (DNA): TGCGCCAGCAGCTCCCTTAGCGGGAGGTCTTCATACGAGCAGTACTTC. Translated: CASSSLSGRSSYEQYF.

The chain joins TRBV18 to TRBJ1-5, with 9 bases matching TRBD1. The V gene end was trimmed by 6 bases and the J gene end by 3 bases; junction bases not matched to a gene: 6. From germline, CDR1 is KGHSH and CDR2 LQKENI. There are 15 residues in the CDR3. The CDR3 DNA sequence: TGTGCCAGCTCCCCGGGACAGGGCTACAATCAGCCCCAGCATTTT. Protein product: CASSPGQGYNQPQHF.